This passage covers 8 T cell receptor beta chains from one sample sequenced in a study of T cell changes during pregnancy in multiple sclerosis. TCRdb's copy holds only in-frame clones and misses some; the assay was immunoSEQ multiplex PCR. This sample has about 60,000 clones; roughly 89% occur once, and the top ten carry 0.4% to 0.55%. Sequenced material: CD4+ T cells from peripheral blood mononuclear cells, taken after pregnancy. These receptors were taken from a female donor in good health, enrolled as a control in a pregnancy study.

The V call is TRBV10-3, the J call TRBJ2-7; 10 positions agree with TRBD1. This CDR3 has 14 residues. J lost 2 bases, V lost 4 bases, and 2 bases had no gene match. Germline V lookup: CDR1 ENHRY, CDR2 SYGVKD. CDR3 DNA sequence: TGTGCCATCAGTGCCGGACAGGGGGCCTACGAGCAGTACTTC. Translation: CAISAGQGAYEQYF.

V and J are TRBV6-1 and TRBJ2-1; 7 bases are shared with TRBD1. V shed 2 bases, J shed 6 bases, and the junction held 4 bases outside the gene matches. The CDR3 is 14 residues long. The germline CDR1 and CDR2 sequences are MNHNS and SASEGT. The CDR3 nucleotides read TGTGCCAGCAGTGAACCCAACAGGGGCAATGAGCAGTTCTTC. It yields the protein CASSEPNRGNEQFF.

This clone was observed once. The chain recombines TRBV7-3 with TRBJ2-1, with 10 positions matching TRBD2. With V trimmed by 2 bases and J by 8 bases, 6 bases remained unmatched. Per the germline V gene, CDR1 is SGHTA and CDR2 is FQGTGA. The CDR3 is 15 amino acids. This CDR3 is CASSLESGGAYEQFF. The CDR3 DNA sequence: TGTGCCAGCAGCTTAGAAAGCGGGGGGGCATATGAGCAGTTCTTC.

Written as DNA, the CDR3 is TGTGCCAGCAGCTTGTTAAGTTTGGGGCGGGGTAAGGATGGCACAGATACGCAGTATTTT. Translating it yields CASSLLSLGRGKDGTDTQYF. J is TRBJ2-3 and V is TRBV7-8, with D perhaps matching TRBD2 (6 bases). The CDR3 is made up of 20 amino acids. V lost 3 bases to trimming and J lost 1 base, with 26 bases between them. Germline V gene lookup returns CDR1 SGHVS and CDR2 FQNEAQ.

V gene TRBV30 combines with J gene TRBJ1-2; TRBD1 might be the D (5 bases). Trimming removed 8 bases from V and 7 bases from J, with 20 bases in between. CDR1 and CDR2 (germline): GTSNPN, SVGIG (reference sequence). This CDR3 contains 13 residues. CDR3 protein: CAGGLARKTGYTF. CDR3 coding DNA: TGTGCCGGGGGGTTGGCACGCAAAACTGGCTACACCTTC. Full variable domain (outside the CDR3, taken from reference TRBV30 and TRBJ1-2): SQTIHQWPATLVQPVGSPLSLECTVEGTSNPNLYWYRQAAGRGLQLLFYSVGIGQISSEVPQNLSASRPQDRQFILSSKKLLLSDSGFYLCAGGLARKTGYTFGSGTRLTVV.

This clone showed up just a few times. The J gene is TRBJ1-1, the V gene TRBV6-5, with 9 bases aligning to TRBD1. In germline, CDR1 is MNHEY, CDR2 SVGAGI. The CDR3 spans 15 residues. The V gene end was trimmed by 5 bases and the J gene end by 4 bases; junction bases not matched to a gene: 8. CDR3 DNA: TGTGCCAGCAGTCGACAGGGGGTTAGATTCACTGAAGCTTTCTTT. The encoded protein is CASSRQGVRFTEAFF.

The chain has TRBV10-3 and TRBJ1-1, with D perhaps matching TRBD1 (6 bases). Trimming stripped 3 bases from V and 2 bases from J, with 10 bases between. Germline V CDR1 and CDR2: ENHRY, SYGVKD. The CDR3 totals 14 residues. This CDR3 reads CAISDQQGNTEAFF. The CDR3 DNA follows: TGTGCCATCAGTGATCAACAGGGAAACACTGAAGCTTTCTTT.

The chain has TRBV6-5 and TRBJ2-3; D is perhaps TRBD1 (7 bases). Trimming left V 6 bases short and J 4 bases short, with 17 bases between. The V gene's germline CDR1 is MNHEY and CDR2 SVGAGI. CDR3 length: 15 amino acids. CDR3 in amino acids: CASRKGRGVPDTQYF. The CDR3 DNA is TGTGCCAGCAGGAAGGGCAGGGGGGTACCAGATACGCAGTATTTT.